Listed here are 14 T cell receptor beta chains from one sample, sequenced in a study of blood T cell repertoires in COVID-19. Sequencing was performed with immunoSEQ multiplex PCR; in TCRdb, only in-frame clones are kept and a portion is missing. The repertoire includes 85,000 to 95,000 clones, over 75% of them detected once, and 4.9% sits in the top ten. What was sequenced was peripheral blood. The receptor source for this set is a woman aged 80 or over with acute or convalescent COVID-19.

The chain has TRBV3-1 (or the pseudogene TRBV3-2) and TRBJ1-6, with D maybe TRBD1 (6 bases). V lost 3 bases and J lost 11, with 11 bases in between. The germline V gene encodes CDR1 LGHDT and CDR2 YNNKEL (reference sequence). This CDR3 has 13 residues. The CDR3 loop reads CASSQDSGAPLHF. For the CDR3, the DNA is TGTGCCAGCAGCCAGGACAGTGGGGCACCCCTCCACTTT.

The chain has TRBV5-1 and TRBJ1-3; 7 nucleotides match TRBD1. Looked up from germline, CDR1 is SGHRS and CDR2 is YFSETQ. The V and J ends lost 6 bases and 2 bases, in that order; junction bases with no gene match: 5. This CDR3 comprises 14 residues. The CDR3 DNA reads TGCGCCAGCACCTCCGGGACAGCTGGAAACACCATATATTTT. The encoded protein is CASTSGTAGNTIYF.

The gene calls are TRBV30 and TRBJ2-5; TRBD2 matches 10 bases. The V segment lost 2 bases and the J segment 4 bases; nucleotides outside the gene matches: 4. Germline CDR1 is GTSNPN and CDR2 is SVGIG (reference sequence). There are 14 residues in the CDR3. The CDR3, as DNA: TGTGCCTGGAGTTCAGCGGGAGGGGGAGAGACCCAGTACTTC. Encoded protein: CAWSSAGGGETQYF.

The chain employs TRBV27 and TRBJ1-1; 8 nucleotides align to TRBD1. This CDR3 is built from 13 residues. Trimming at V came to 6 bases and at J to 5 bases, leaving 5 bases not matched to a gene. From germline, CDR1 is MNHEY and CDR2 SMNVEV (reference sequence). The CDR3 reads CASSGQGKTEAFF. The CDR3 nucleotides are TGTGCCAGCAGCGGACAGGGTAAGACTGAAGCTTTCTTT.

This chain uses TRBV3-1 (or the pseudogene TRBV3-2) with TRBJ1-1; D ambiguous. CDR1 and CDR2 (germline): LGHDT, YNNKEL (reference sequence). The CDR3 spans 13 residues. Trimming took off 4 bases at V and 7 bases at J, with 13 bases between the two ends. The DNA of the CDR3 is TGTGCCAGCAGCCCCCGAGCAACGAATGAAGCTTTCTTT. It encodes CASSPRATNEAFF.

The chain uses TRBV11-1 and TRBJ2-7; D not certain. Germline CDR1 and CDR2: SGHAT and FQDESV (reference sequence). There are 13 residues in the CDR3. Trimming left V 5 bases short and J 1 base short, with 9 bases between. The CDR3 protein is CASSRRWSYEQYF. The CDR3 nucleotides are TGTGCCAGCAGCCGGCGGTGGTCCTACGAGCAGTACTTC. Drawing the rest from reference TRBV11-1 and TRBJ2-7, the complete variable domain is EAEVAQSPRYKITEKSQAVAFWCDPISGHATLYWYRQILGQGPELLVQFQDESVVDDSQLPKDRFSAERLKGVDSTLKIQPAELGDSAMYLCASSRRWSYEQYFGPGTRLTVT.

J is TRBJ2-6 and V is TRBV2; D is perhaps TRBD1 (6 bases). The CDR3 loop spans 16 amino acids. Germline CDR1 reads SNHLY; CDR2 reads FYNNEI. Trimming took 6 bases from V and 0 from J, leaving 12 bases between them. In DNA form, the CDR3 reads TGTGCCAGCAGGAGAACAGGGAGCTCTGGGGCCAACGTCCTGACTTTC. The encoded protein is CASRRTGSSGANVLTF.

The J gene is TRBJ2-2, the V gene TRBV5-4, with 9 bases lining up with TRBD1. V shed 4 bases, J shed 4 bases, and the junction held 8 bases outside the gene matches. Germline V gene sequence: CDR1 SGHNT, CDR2 YYREEE (reference sequence). The CDR3 length is 16 residues. The CDR3 here is CASSPGQGRSTGELFF. Written as DNA, the CDR3 is TGTGCCAGCAGCCCAGGACAGGGGAGAAGCACCGGGGAGCTGTTTTTT.

CDR3 loop: CASSQTTGTSHPDTQYF. The CDR3 DNA follows: TGCGCCAGCAGCCAGACTACCGGGACTAGCCACCCAGATACGCAGTATTTT. The chain carries TRBV4-1 and TRBJ2-3, with 9 bases fitting TRBD2. The junction had 11 bases not matched to a gene; V was cut back by 3 bases and J by 4 bases. Germline CDR1 reads MGHRA; CDR2 reads YSYEKL. The CDR3 contains 17 residues.

V is TRBV14 and J is TRBJ2-3, with TRBD2 identical over 12 bases. Germline trimming cut 4 bases from V and 0 bases from J; bases unmatched to any gene: 5. CDR1 and CDR2 from the germline V gene are SGHDN and FVKESK. The CDR3 extends over 17 amino acids. This CDR3 is CASSRWTSGTSTDTQYF. The CDR3 nucleotides are TGTGCCAGCAGCCGTTGGACTAGCGGGACTAGCACAGATACGCAGTATTTT.

The gene calls are TRBV30 and TRBJ2-1; 8 nucleotides line up with TRBD2. Per germline, CDR1 GTSNPN and CDR2 SVGIG (reference sequence). Germline trimming cut 3 bases from V and 3 bases from J; bases unmatched to any gene: 10. CDR3 length: 16 amino acids. CDR3 sequence reads: CAWRSARREVYNEQFF. Written as DNA, the CDR3 is TGTGCCTGGAGATCGGCTAGGCGGGAGGTCTACAATGAGCAGTTCTTC.

The rearrangement uses TRBV7-8 and TRBJ2-2, with D tentatively TRBD1 (5 bases). Trimming cost V 0 bases and J 5 bases, with 10 bases left between them. CDR3 size: 15 residues. Germline V gene data show CDR1 as SGHVS and CDR2 as FQNEAQ. The CDR3 DNA reads as TGTGCCAGCAGCTTAGCGGGGCTAGATACCGGGGAGCTGTTTTTT. It specifies CASSLAGLDTGELFF.

This sequence joins TRBV6-5 and TRBJ2-3; the match to TRBD1 covers 8 bases. The J segment lost 9 bases and the V segment lost 6 bases, leaving 5 bases of the junction unmatched. Germline V lookup: CDR1 MNHEY, CDR2 SVGAGI. The CDR3 contains 12 residues. The CDR3 region has the DNA TGTGCCAGCAGCGACAGGGGCGCAACGCAGTATTTT. Protein product: CASSDRGATQYF.

This chain uses TRBV27 with TRBJ1-1, with TRBD1 matching over 8 bases. Germline V gives CDR1 MNHEY, CDR2 SMNVEV (reference sequence). V dropped 5 bases and J dropped 4; count of bases not matched to a gene: 30. This CDR3 comprises 22 residues. The CDR3 region has the DNA TGTGCCAGCAGTACGTGGCGCGGGGGCCCGCAGGGGGCCGGGGGAATGGTCACTGAAGCTTTCTTT. As protein: CASSTWRGGPQGAGGMVTEAFF.